Shown below are 20 T cell receptor beta chains from a single sample sequenced in a study of blood T cell repertoires in COVID-19 (dated by TCRdb to about 2020). The method was the immunoSEQ multiplex PCR assay. TCRdb re-hosts the immuneACCESS table, in-frame sequences only. Its copies lack some clones; in the studies checked, an unresolved V gene accounts for under half of them, and the cause for the rest is not known. The sample data list roughly 320,000 clones, and roughly nine tenths of these were observed just once. The top ten constitute 3% to 5% of the sample. The specimen sequenced was PBMCs or T cells enriched from blood (not recorded which). Every receptor here comes from a woman under 40 who had been exposed to COVID-19.

This chain joins TRBV9 and TRBJ1-5; perhaps TRBD1 as D (5 bases). This CDR3 contains 15 residues. Trimming pared 0 bases from V and 4 bases from J, leaving 11 bases between. Germline V gene sequence: CDR1 SGDLS, CDR2 YYNGEE. CDR3 coding DNA: TGTGCCAGCAGCGTAGAGGCAGGGCGGAATCAGCCCCAGCATTTT. Protein sequence: CASSVEAGRNQPQHF.

The chain recombines TRBV19 with TRBJ1-5, with 7 bases aligning to TRBD1. Germline lookup yields CDR1 LNHDA and CDR2 SQIVND (reference sequence). Trimming cost V 10 bases and J 5 bases; bases outside gene matches: 14. The length of the CDR3 is 15 residues. CDR3 bases: TGTGCCACCAGTACGTCGAGACAGGGCCATCAGCCCCAGCATTTT. It encodes CATSTSRQGHQPQHF.

The chain is built from TRBV4-3 and TRBJ1-3, with TRBD1 as a possible D gene (5 bases). The ends were cut back, 2 bases at V and 3 bases at J, with 11 bases in the middle. Per germline, CDR1 LGHNA and CDR2 YSLEER. CDR3 length: 15 residues. CDR3 coding DNA: TGCGCCAGCAGCCAATCAGGGATCGGTGGAAACACCATATATTTT. It yields the protein CASSQSGIGGNTIYF.

J is TRBJ2-1 and V is TRBV15, with 11 bases fitting TRBD2. CDR3 size: 17 residues. Germline CDR1 LNHNV, CDR2 YYDKDF (reference sequence). J gave up 9 bases and V 5 bases, and 15 bases lay outside the gene matches. CDR3 nucleotides: TGTGCCACCAGCGGGCCTAGCGGGGGGAGTCGTACGAGTGAGCAGTTCTTC. Protein product: CATSGPSGGSRTSEQFF.

The chain joins TRBV18 to TRBJ1-2, with 9 bases lining up with TRBD1. Germline V lookup: CDR1 KGHSH, CDR2 LQKENI. The CDR3 is made up of 13 amino acids. V lost 6 bases to trimming and J lost 5 bases; unmatched junction nucleotides: 4. The CDR3 nucleotides are TGTGCCAGCTCTCAGGACAGGGGTTATGGCTACACCTTC. This sequence encodes CASSQDRGYGYTF.

J is TRBJ1-4 and V is TRBV6-4, with D hard to call. V lost 8 bases to trimming and J lost 8 bases, with 12 bases between them. The CDR3 totals 12 residues. Germline loops: CDR1 MRHNA, CDR2 SNTAGT. CDR3 sequence reads: CASLTGWEKLFF. DNA of the CDR3: TGTGCCAGCTTAACCGGTTGGGAAAAACTGTTTTTT.

The rearrangement joins TRBV5-4 to TRBJ2-7; maybe TRBD1 (6 bases). Per germline, CDR1 SGHNT and CDR2 YYREEE (reference sequence). V lost 6 bases and J lost 1, with 17 bases in between. This CDR3 region has 15 residues. CDR3 in DNA: TGTGCCAGCACTTTTTATGGCAGGGGATCCTACGAGCAGTACTTC. Translation gives CASTFYGRGSYEQYF.

The chain has TRBV28 and TRBJ1-1, with a tentative D call TRBD1 (5 bases). The germline V and J ends were trimmed by 3 bases and 4 bases, with 12 bases remaining between them. Germline V gives CDR1 MDHEN, CDR2 SYDVKM. CDR3 size: 14 residues. The CDR3 protein is CASSFSPGVTEAFF. For the CDR3, the DNA is TGTGCCAGCAGTTTTTCCCCGGGGGTCACTGAAGCTTTCTTT.

The chain couples TRBV12-3 or TRBV12-4 to TRBJ1-5, with a tentative D call TRBD1 (5 bases). CDR3 length equals 13 residues. Trimming stripped 3 bases from V and 7 bases from J, with 10 bases between. The CDR3 is CASSFAGRQPQHF. Written as DNA, the CDR3 is TGTGCCAGCAGTTTTGCAGGGAGGCAGCCCCAGCATTTT.

Note on this clone: Other DNA sequences from this sample encode an identical CDR3 as well. The rearrangement uses TRBV5-1 and TRBJ2-5, with a possible D match to TRBD2 (5 bases). CDR1 and CDR2 (germline): SGHRS, YFSETQ. This CDR3 contains 14 residues. The germline V and J ends were trimmed by 0 bases and 3 bases, with 9 bases remaining between them. CDR3 sequence (DNA): TGCGCCAGCAGCTTGGCCGGGCGGGAAGAGACCCAGTACTTC. Protein: CASSLAGREETQYF.

CDR3 in amino acids: CSARQGDGAFF. CDR3 DNA sequence: TGCAGTGCTAGACAGGGTGACGGAGCTTTCTTT. V usage is TRBV20-1 and J usage is TRBJ1-1; the D gene is possibly TRBD1 (5 bases). CDR1 is DFQATT and CDR2 is SNEGSKA in the germline V gene (reference sequence). This CDR3 has 11 amino acids. V lost 2 bases to trimming and J lost 10 bases, with 11 bases between them.

CDR3 DNA sequence: TGTGCCAGCAGTTACCGGGGGGGGCGGGATGAGCAGTTCTTC. It translates to CASSYRGGRDEQFF. The chain has TRBV6-5 and TRBJ2-1; TRBD2 matches 8 bases. Germline trimming cut 2 bases from V and 8 bases from J; bases unmatched to any gene: 5. The CDR3 extends over 14 amino acids. Germline CDR1 reads MNHEY; CDR2 reads SVGAGI.

The CDR3 region has the DNA TGCGCCAGCAGCCAAGAACCCCCCAGGGGCGATGAAGCTTTCTTT. It is translated as CASSQEPPRGDEAFF. V is TRBV4-1 and J is TRBJ1-1, with TRBD1 as a possible D gene (6 bases). V was cut by 0 bases and J by 7 bases, with 15 bases left in between. Germline V CDR1 and CDR2: MGHRA, YSYEKL. This CDR3 contains 15 residues.

V usage is TRBV30 and J usage is TRBJ2-7; TRBD1 matches at 7 bases. Germline V CDR1 and CDR2: GTSNPN, SVGIG (reference sequence). The CDR3 is 15 residues long. With 1 base clipped from V and 3 bases from J, the junction kept 9 bases outside the gene matches. In DNA form, the CDR3 reads TGTGCCTGGAGTGCCCTCGGACAGGAGCGCTACGAGCAGTACTTC. This sequence encodes CAWSALGQERYEQYF.

This chain uses TRBV5-1 with TRBJ1-4; tentative D call: TRBD1 (5 bases). The length of the CDR3 is 13 residues. The germline V gene encodes CDR1 SGHRS and CDR2 YFSETQ. Trimming shortened V by 0 bases and J by 7 bases, and 7 bases separated the two germline ends. The CDR3 DNA sequence: TGCGCCAGCAGCTTGGACAGGATTGAAAAACTGTTTTTT. This sequence encodes CASSLDRIEKLFF.

This sequence joins TRBV4-1 and TRBJ1-1, with D tentatively TRBD1 (5 bases). The CDR3 has 15 residues. V shed 3 bases and J shed 5 bases, with 16 bases lying between them. Germline V gene data show CDR1 as MGHRA and CDR2 as YSYEKL. The CDR3 bases are TGCGCCAGCAGCCAGGAAGCAGGGAAGAGAACTGAAGCTTTCTTT. It codes for CASSQEAGKRTEAFF.

The chain has TRBV18 and TRBJ2-5; possible D gene TRBD1, 6 bases. CDR3 length: 15 residues. Germline V gives CDR1 KGHSH, CDR2 LQKENI. V lost 4 bases and J lost 4, with 16 bases in between. CDR3 amino acids: CASSLVQGRGETQYF. As DNA, the CDR3 is TGTGCCAGCTCACTTGTACAGGGTCGTGGAGAGACCCAGTACTTC.

The gene calls are TRBV11-1 and TRBJ1-3; D not certain. Per the germline V gene, CDR1 is SGHAT and CDR2 is FQDESV (reference sequence). This CDR3 is built from 14 residues. V dropped 4 bases and J dropped 1 base, with 8 bases sitting between them. CDR3 region: CASSSARSGNTIYF. In DNA form, the CDR3 reads TGTGCCAGCAGCTCCGCCCGGTCTGGAAACACCATATATTTT.

The J gene is TRBJ2-5, the V gene TRBV10-3; 9 positions match TRBD1. The CDR3 extends over 14 amino acids. Germline loops: CDR1 ENHRY, CDR2 SYGVKD. J gave up 2 bases and V 10 bases, and 8 bases lay outside the gene matches. CDR3 in amino acids: CATRPGQGQETQYF. The CDR3 coding sequence is TGTGCCACCAGACCGGGACAGGGACAAGAGACCCAGTACTTC.

This clone was seen only once. This chain joins TRBV18 and TRBJ1-4, with D uncertain. The CDR3 has 12 residues. Deletions cut 6 bases from V and 3 bases from J, with 5 bases between. Germline V lookup: CDR1 KGHSH, CDR2 LQKENI. The CDR3 sequence: CASSASNEKLFF. The DNA for the CDR3 is TGTGCCAGCTCGGCTTCTAATGAAAAACTGTTTTTT.